This T cell receptor beta chain appears in the sequencing data of a study of beta chain features in type 1 diabetes. On the study more broadly: The number of sorted cells examined across all samples was some 98,000,000.

The table lists this clone with a few counts. The CDR3 is 14 residues long. Looked up from germline, CDR1 is KGHSH and CDR2 is LQKENI. Between the trimmed V and J ends, which lost 0 bases and 5 bases, there was a span of 10 bases. The whole isolated RNA underwent reverse transcription, so sequencing captured expressed TCRB transcripts. The data were produced by immunoSEQ multiplex PCR, yet TCRdb's version contains in-frame clones alone and is incomplete. The sample has fewer than 550,000 clones; about an eighth are singletons. The chain carries TRBV18 and TRBJ1-2; weak D call: TRBD1 (5 bases). The clonotype originates from a woman aged 18-29 years in good health. Sequenced input: naive CD4+ T cells from blood. The CDR3 DNA sequence: TGTGCCAGCTCACCACCGAGACAGAGTTATGGCTACACCTTC. Its translation is CASSPPRQSYGYTF.